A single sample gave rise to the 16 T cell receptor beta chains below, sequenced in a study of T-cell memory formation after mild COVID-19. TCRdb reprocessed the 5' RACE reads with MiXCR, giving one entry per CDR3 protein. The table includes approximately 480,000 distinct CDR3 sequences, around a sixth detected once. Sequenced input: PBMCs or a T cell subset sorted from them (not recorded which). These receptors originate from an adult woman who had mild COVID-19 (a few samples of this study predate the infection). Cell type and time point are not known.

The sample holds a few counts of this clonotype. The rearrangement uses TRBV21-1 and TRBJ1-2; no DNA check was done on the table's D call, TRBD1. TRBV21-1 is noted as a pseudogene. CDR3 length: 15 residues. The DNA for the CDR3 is TGTGCCAGCAGCAAAGTGGGACAGGAGTTCTATGGCTACACCTTC. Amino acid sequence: CASSKVGQEFYGYTF.

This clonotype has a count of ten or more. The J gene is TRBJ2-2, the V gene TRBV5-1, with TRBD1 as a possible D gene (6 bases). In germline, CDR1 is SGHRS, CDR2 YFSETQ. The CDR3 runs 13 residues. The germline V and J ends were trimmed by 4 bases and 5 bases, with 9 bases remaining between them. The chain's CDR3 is CASSVQGTGELFF. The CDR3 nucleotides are TGCGCCAGCAGCGTGCAGGGGACCGGGGAGCTGTTTTTT.

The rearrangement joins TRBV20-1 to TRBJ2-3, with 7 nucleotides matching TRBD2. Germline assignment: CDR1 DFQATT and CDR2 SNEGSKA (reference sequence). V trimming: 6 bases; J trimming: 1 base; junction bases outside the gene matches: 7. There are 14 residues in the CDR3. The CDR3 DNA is TGCAGTGCCCCCAGCGGGGTGGGCACAGATACGCAGTATTTT. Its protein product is CSAPSGVGTDTQYF.

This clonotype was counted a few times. The CDR3 is CASSPLGANTEAFF. CDR3 DNA: TGTGCCAGCAGCCCCCTGGGGGCGAACACTGAAGCTTTCTTT. The chain employs TRBV27 and TRBJ1-1; the D gene is possibly TRBD1 (6 bases). There are 14 residues in the CDR3. The V end lost 6 bases, the J end lost 1 base, and 12 bases lay between the germline ends. The germline gives CDR1 MNHEY, CDR2 SMNVEV (reference sequence).

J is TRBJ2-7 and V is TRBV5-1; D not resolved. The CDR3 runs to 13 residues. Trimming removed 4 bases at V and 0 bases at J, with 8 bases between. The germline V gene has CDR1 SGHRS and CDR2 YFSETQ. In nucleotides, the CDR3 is TGCGCCAGCAGCCCCTACTCCTCCTACGAGCAGTACTTC. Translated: CASSPYSSYEQYF.

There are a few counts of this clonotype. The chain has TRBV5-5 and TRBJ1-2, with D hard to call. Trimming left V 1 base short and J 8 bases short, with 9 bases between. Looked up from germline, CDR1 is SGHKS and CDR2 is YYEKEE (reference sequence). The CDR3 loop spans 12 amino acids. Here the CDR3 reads CASSLFERGYTF. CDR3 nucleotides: TGTGCCAGCAGCTTGTTCGAGCGGGGCTACACCTTC.

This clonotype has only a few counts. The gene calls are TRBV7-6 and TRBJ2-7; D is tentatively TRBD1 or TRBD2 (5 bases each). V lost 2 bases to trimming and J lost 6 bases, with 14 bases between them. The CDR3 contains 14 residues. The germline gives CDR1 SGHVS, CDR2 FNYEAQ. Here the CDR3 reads CASSLYRGDSEQYF. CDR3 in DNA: TGTGCCAGCAGCTTATACCGGGGAGACAGCGAGCAGTACTTC.

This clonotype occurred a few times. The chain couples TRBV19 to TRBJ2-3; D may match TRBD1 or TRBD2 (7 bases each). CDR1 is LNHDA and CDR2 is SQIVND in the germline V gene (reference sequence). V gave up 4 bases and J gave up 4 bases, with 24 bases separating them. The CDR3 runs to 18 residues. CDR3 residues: CASSNILASGGGADTQYF. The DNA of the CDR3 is TGTGCCAGTAGTAATATCTTGGCTAGCGGAGGGGGCGCAGATACGCAGTATTTT. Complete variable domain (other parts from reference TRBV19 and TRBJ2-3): DGGITQSPKYLFRKEGQNVTLSCEQNLNHDAMYWYRQDPGQGLRLIYYSQIVNDFQKGDIAEGYSVSREKKESFPLTVTSAQKNPTAFYLCASSNILASGGGADTQYFGPGTRLTVL.

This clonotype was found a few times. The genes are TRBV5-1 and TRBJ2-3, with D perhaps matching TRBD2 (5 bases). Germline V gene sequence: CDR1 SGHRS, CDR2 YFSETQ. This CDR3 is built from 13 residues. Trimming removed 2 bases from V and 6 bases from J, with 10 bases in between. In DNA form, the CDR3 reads TGCGCCAGCAGCTTATCGGGGTCCGATACGCAGTATTTT. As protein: CASSLSGSDTQYF. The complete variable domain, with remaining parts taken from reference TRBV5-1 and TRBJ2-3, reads KAGVTQTPRYLIKTRGQQVTLSCSPISGHRSVSWYQQTPGQGLQFLFEYFSETQRNKGNFPGRFSGRQFSNSRSEMNVSTLELGDSALYLCASSLSGSDTQYFGPGTRLTVL.

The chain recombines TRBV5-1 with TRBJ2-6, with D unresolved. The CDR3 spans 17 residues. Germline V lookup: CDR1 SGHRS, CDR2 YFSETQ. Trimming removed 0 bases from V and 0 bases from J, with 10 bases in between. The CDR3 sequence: CASSLERLVSGANVLTF. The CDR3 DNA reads TGCGCCAGCAGCTTGGAGAGGCTGGTCTCTGGGGCCAACGTCCTGACTTTC. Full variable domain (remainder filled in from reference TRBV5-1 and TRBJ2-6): KAGVTQTPRYLIKTRGQQVTLSCSPISGHRSVSWYQQTPGQGLQFLFEYFSETQRNKGNFPGRFSGRQFSNSRSEMNVSTLELGDSALYLCASSLERLVSGANVLTFGAGSRLTVL.

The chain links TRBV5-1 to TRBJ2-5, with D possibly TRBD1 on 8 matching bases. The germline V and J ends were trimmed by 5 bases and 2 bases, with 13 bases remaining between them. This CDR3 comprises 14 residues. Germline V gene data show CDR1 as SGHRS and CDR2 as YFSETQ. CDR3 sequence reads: CASRSQGGQETQYF. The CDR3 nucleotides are TGCGCCAGCAGGTCACAGGGGGGGCAAGAGACCCAGTACTTC.

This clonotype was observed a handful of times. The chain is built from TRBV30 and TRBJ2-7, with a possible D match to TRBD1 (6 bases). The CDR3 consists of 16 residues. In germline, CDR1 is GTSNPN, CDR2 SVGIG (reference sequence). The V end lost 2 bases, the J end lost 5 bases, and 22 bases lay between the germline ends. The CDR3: CAWSSGVGDFRHEQYF. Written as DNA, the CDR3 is TGTGCCTGGAGTTCAGGGGTGGGGGATTTTCGGCACGAGCAGTACTTC.

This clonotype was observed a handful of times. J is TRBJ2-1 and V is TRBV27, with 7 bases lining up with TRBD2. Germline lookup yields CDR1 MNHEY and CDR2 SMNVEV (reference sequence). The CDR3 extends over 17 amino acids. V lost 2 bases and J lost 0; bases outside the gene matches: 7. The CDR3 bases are TGTGCCAGCAGTTTAAAGCGAGCGGGAAGCTCCTACAATGAGCAGTTCTTC. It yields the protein CASSLKRAGSSYNEQFF.

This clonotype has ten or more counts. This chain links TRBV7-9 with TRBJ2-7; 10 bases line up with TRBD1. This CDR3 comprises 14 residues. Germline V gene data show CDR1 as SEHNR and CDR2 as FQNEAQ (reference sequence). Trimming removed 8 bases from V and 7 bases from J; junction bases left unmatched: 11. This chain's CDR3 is CASGSGTGVGEQYF. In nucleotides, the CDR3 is TGTGCCAGCGGGTCCGGGACAGGGGTTGGGGAGCAGTACTTC.

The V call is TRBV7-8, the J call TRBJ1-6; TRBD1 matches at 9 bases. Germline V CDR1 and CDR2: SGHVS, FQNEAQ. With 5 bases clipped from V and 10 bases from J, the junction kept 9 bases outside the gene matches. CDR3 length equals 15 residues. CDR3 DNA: TGTGCCAGCAGCCAGACAGGGGGAAAGTGGTCACCCCTCCACTTT. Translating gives CASSQTGGKWSPLHF.

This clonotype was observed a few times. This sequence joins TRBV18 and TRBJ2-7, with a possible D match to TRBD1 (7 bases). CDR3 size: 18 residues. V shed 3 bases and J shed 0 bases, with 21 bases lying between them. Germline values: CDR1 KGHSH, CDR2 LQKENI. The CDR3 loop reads CASSPPRTGKGGSYEQYF. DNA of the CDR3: TGTGCCAGCTCACCTCCCCGGACAGGCAAGGGAGGCTCCTACGAGCAGTACTTC.